The source of this TCR beta chain is a study of blood T cell repertoires in COVID-19. Whole-study context: COVID-19 samples, acute and convalescent, were from the United States, Italy and Spain. Sample material is recorded as cDNA or gDNA derived from T cells, B-cell-depleted T cells, or PBMCs.

Trimming took off 2 bases at V and 5 bases at J, with 4 bases between the two ends. CDR3 length: 12 residues. Germline CDR1 and CDR2: MNHEY and SVGEGT. Original analysis: Reference gene primers were amplified, and this amplification served to estimate nucleated cell counts. The data were produced by immunoSEQ multiplex PCR, yet TCRdb's version contains in-frame clones alone and is incomplete. V, J and clone size are taken as reported in that table, and D and trimming were inferred from the DNA itself. Among roughly 220,000 clones, approximately 84% were seen once, and the ten largest hold 2.3%. The TCR originated in a woman in her fifties or sixties with acute or convalescent COVID-19. Sequenced input: peripheral blood. The chain links TRBV6-2 or TRBV6-3 to TRBJ2-1; D gene ambiguous. The DNA for the CDR3 is TGTGCCAGCAGTTACGCGAACAATGAGCAGTTCTTC. It translates to CASSYANNEQFF.